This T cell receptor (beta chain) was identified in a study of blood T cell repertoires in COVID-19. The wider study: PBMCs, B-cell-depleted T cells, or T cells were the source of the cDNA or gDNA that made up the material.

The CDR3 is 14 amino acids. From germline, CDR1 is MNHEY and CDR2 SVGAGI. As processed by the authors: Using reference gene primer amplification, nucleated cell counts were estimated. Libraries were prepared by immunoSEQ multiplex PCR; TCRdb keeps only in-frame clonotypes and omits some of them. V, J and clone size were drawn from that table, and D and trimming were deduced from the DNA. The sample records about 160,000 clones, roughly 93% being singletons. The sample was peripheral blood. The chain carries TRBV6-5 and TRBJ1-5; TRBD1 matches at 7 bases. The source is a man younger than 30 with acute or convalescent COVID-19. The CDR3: CAHWPGQLNQPQHF. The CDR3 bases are TGTGCTCACTGGCCGGGACAGCTCAATCAGCCCCAGCATTTT.